This record looks at one T cell receptor beta chain sequence and its context. Its antigen remains unidentified. Sequenced by immunoSEQ multiplex PCR; TCRdb stores in-frame clones only, minus some. Of 250,000 or so clones in the sample, roughly 70% are singletons; the top ten hold approximately 15%. The germline V gene encodes CDR1 MNHEY and CDR2 SVGAGI. The CDR3 covers 13 residues. Trimming left V 8 bases short and J 1 base short, with 12 bases between. Genomic DNA for TCR beta libraries, around 2.1 micrograms, came from cryopreserved PBMCs. This sample stems from a study of cytotoxic CD8 clonotypes in ibrutinib-treated CLL. As for the study in general: Response samples were taken after a median approximately 13 months of treatment, range 6 to 36. Findings and caveats of the study: Public clonotypes were rare and shrank or held steady on treatment. Measured clonality at baseline was greater than in age-matched healthy donors and tracked with circulating CD8+ T-cell counts.

This sample comprised PBMCs, obtained after 24 months of ibrutinib treatment. The rearrangement joins TRBV6-5 to TRBJ2-7, with D tentatively TRBD2 (5 bases). This clonotype originated in a human donor with chronic lymphocytic leukemia. CDR3: CASGVRVSYEQYF. CDR3 in DNA: TGTGCCAGCGGGGTGAGGGTGTCCTACGAGCAGTACTTC.